This T cell receptor (beta chain) was recovered during a study of OX40 agonist ivuxolimab in advanced cancers. Study summary: Ivuxolimab was administered intravenously to patients at 0.01 to 10 mg/kg every 2 weeks. Head and neck, renal cell, melanoma or hepatocellular carcinoma were the cancers that dose-escalation patients had. General study results and limits: Certain nonresponders likewise exhibited a low normalized T-cell clonal expansion. Patients with a partial response at 0.1-3.0 mg/kg had among the lowest clonal expansion.

Produced via immunoSEQ multiplex PCR; TCRdb's table is partial and in-frame only. The repertoire holds 55,000 to 65,000 clones, with about 92% as singletons. The CDR3 is made up of 11 amino acids. The V and J ends lost 3 bases and 3 bases respectively, with 5 bases between them. From germline, CDR1 is DFQATT and CDR2 SNEGSKA (reference sequence). With regard to this clone: What it binds is not known. The sample has other DNA sequences that encode this CDR3 too.

The receptor comes from an adult with an advanced solid tumor such as melanoma, head and neck, liver or kidney cancer. This chain links TRBV20-1 with TRBJ1-1, with no clear D. Sequenced material: CD4+ or CD8+ T cells sorted from blood, taken in a trial of the OX40 agonist ivuxolimab. CDR3 nucleotide sequence: TGCAGTGCTAGGGAGTACACTGAAGCTTTCTTT. This sequence encodes CSAREYTEAFF.